The clone carrying this TCR beta chain was counted between two and nine times. Its cognate antigen is unknown. This sample was included in a study of T cell repertoires in cytomegalovirus infection. Study-wide background: Carrying CMV and the relevant HLA type showed in public TCR beta signatures.

Trimming left V 6 bases short and J 0 bases short, with 11 bases between. The length of the CDR3 is 14 residues. CDR1 is SEHNR, CDR2 FQNEAQ, per germline (reference sequence). A single record per CDR3 protein comes from TCRdb applying MiXCR to the reads. Of about 530,000 distinct CDR3 sequences detected, around 27% appear once; the ten largest clones hold less than 15%. Notes on the study in general: Carriage of CMV together with the relevant HLA was identifiable through cumulative public TCR beta family frequency. The ex vivo response was dominated by HLA-C-restricted CMV-specific TCR beta clonotypes.

The rearrangement joins TRBV7-9 to TRBJ1-1; D is ambiguous. The sequence derives from a human donor in good health (CMV status not recorded). Some clones in this sample may be carry-over from other donors' samples. The sample taken for sequencing was PBMCs. The CDR3 is CASSPREVNTEAFF. CDR3 nucleotides: TGTGCCAGCAGTCCGAGGGAAGTGAACACTGAAGCTTTCTTT.